Sequencing of this TCR beta chain was carried out in a study of blood T cells in healthy people across ages. For the second PCR, which ran for 7 to 11 cycles, a sample-barcoded 5' primer and a J-beta primer mix were used. Using its own MiXCR run on the 5' RACE reads, TCRdb lists one record per CDR3 protein. The top ten clones hold around 18% of a sample with about 800,000 distinct CDR3 sequences, less than 60% of them seen once. Sample donors were healthy Caucasian individuals that came from Russia, aged about 6 to 95. Extraction yielded at least 5 micrograms of total RNA per sample. This clonotype was picked up many times. This TCR was recovered from a man aged 80 or over in good health. Sequenced material: blood.

CDR3 in amino acids: CASSQVPLAGGSGEQFF. The CDR3, as DNA: TGCGCCAGCAGCCAAGTCCCCCTAGCGGGAGGGTCAGGCGAGCAGTTCTTC. The rearrangement uses TRBV4-1 and TRBJ2-1; TRBD2 matches at 12 bases. CDR3 size: 17 residues. Germline CDR1 and CDR2: MGHRA and YSYEKL. V shed 1 base and J 10 bases; nucleotides not matched to a gene: 11.